The 25 T cell receptor beta chains below all came from one sample that was sequenced in a study of blood T cell repertoires in COVID-19. Profiling relied on immunoSEQ multiplex PCR, and the TCRdb table lists in-frame clones only, not all of them. Of 110,000 or so clones listed, approximately 80% are singletons. Sequenced input: peripheral blood. These receptors all come from a woman of 80 years or more with acute or convalescent COVID-19.

The chain is built from TRBV30 and TRBJ1-4; D may be TRBD1 (6 bases). CDR1 is GTSNPN and CDR2 is SVGIG in the germline V gene (reference sequence). The CDR3 covers 11 residues. The V end was cut by 3 bases, the J end by 15 bases, with 14 bases between. CDR3 region: CAWSHREGVFF. DNA for the CDR3: TGTGCCTGGAGCCACAGGGAAGGGGTGTTTTTT.

The rearrangement joins TRBV4-1 to TRBJ2-1, with 11 positions matching TRBD1. This CDR3 comprises 15 residues. The V gene end was trimmed by 2 bases and the J gene end by 7 bases; junction bases not matched to a gene: 4. In germline, CDR1 is MGHRA, CDR2 YSYEKL. The CDR3 loop reads CASSQPGTGGNEQFF. Here the CDR3 DNA reads TGCGCCAGCAGCCAACCCGGGACAGGGGGGAATGAGCAGTTCTTC.

The CDR3 region is CASSVNPDQPQHF. CDR3 DNA sequence: TGTGCCAGCAGCGTAAACCCAGATCAGCCCCAGCATTTT. This chain links TRBV7-9 with TRBJ1-5; D is unclear. The CDR3 is 13 amino acids. Germline assignment: CDR1 SEHNR and CDR2 FQNEAQ (reference sequence). V was cut by 5 bases and J by 5 bases, with 10 bases left in between.

This clone was detected a few times. The J gene is TRBJ2-7, the V gene TRBV10-1, with unresolved D. The CDR3 has 14 residues. Germline lookup yields CDR1 WNHNN and CDR2 SYGVQD (reference sequence). The V end was cut by 0 bases, the J end by 1 base, with 7 bases between. This chain's CDR3 is CASSESAASYEQYF. In DNA, the CDR3 is TGCGCCAGCAGTGAGTCTGCGGCATCCTACGAGCAGTACTTC.

This rearrangement joins TRBV7-9 to TRBJ1-2; no reliable D call. Trimming took off 5 bases at V and 3 bases at J, with 7 bases between the two ends. Per the germline V gene, CDR1 is SEHNR and CDR2 is FQNEAQ (reference sequence). This CDR3 comprises 12 residues. The CDR3 sequence: CASSPDYYGYTF. CDR3 coding DNA: TGTGCCAGCAGCCCGGACTACTATGGCTACACCTTC.

This clone has just one count. V usage is TRBV11-3 and J usage is TRBJ1-1, with D perhaps matching TRBD1 (5 bases). Between the trimmed V and J ends, which lost 7 bases and 6 bases, there was a span of 15 bases. The CDR3 runs 13 residues. CDR1 is SGHNT and CDR2 is YENEEA in the germline V gene. CDR3 sequence: CASTVEEGAEAFF. CDR3 nucleotides: TGTGCCAGCACCGTAGAGGAAGGGGCTGAAGCTTTCTTT.

This chain joins TRBV11-2 and TRBJ2-1, with D tentatively TRBD2 (5 bases). Germline lookup yields CDR1 SGHAT and CDR2 FQNNGV. The V gene lost 2 bases and the J gene lost 6 bases, with 14 bases spanning the gap. The CDR3 is 15 amino acids. DNA of the CDR3: TGTGCCAGCAGCTTAAACTGGGTTGGAGGCAATGAGCAGTTCTTC. Translation: CASSLNWVGGNEQFF. Filled out from reference TRBV11-2 and TRBJ2-1, the complete variable domain reads EAGVAQSPRYKIIEKRQSVAFWCNPISGHATLYWYQQILGQGPKLLIQFQNNGVVDDSQLPKDRFSAERLKGVDSTLKIQPAKLEDSAVYLCASSLNWVGGNEQFFGPGTRLTVL.

This chain connects TRBV19 to TRBJ2-3; TRBD2 aligns across 8 bases. The CDR3 totals 14 residues. The germline CDR1 and CDR2 sequences are LNHDA and SQIVND (reference sequence). After removal of 7 bases from V and 5 bases from J, the junction contained 8 bases not matched to a gene. The CDR3 loop reads CASTGTSKGDTQYF. CDR3 coding DNA: TGTGCCAGTACCGGGACTAGTAAGGGAGATACGCAGTATTTT.

V and J are TRBV7-8 and TRBJ1-5, with 11 bases aligning to TRBD1. The CDR3 consists of 16 residues. CDR1 is SGHVS, CDR2 FQNEAQ, per germline. J gave up 5 bases and V 5 bases, and 8 bases lay outside the gene matches. CDR3 in amino acids: CASSPLRTGGYQPQHF. CDR3 coding DNA: TGTGCCAGCAGCCCACTCCGGACAGGGGGCTATCAGCCCCAGCATTTT.

J is TRBJ1-1 and V is TRBV12-5, with D maybe TRBD1 (5 bases). V dropped 6 bases and J dropped 1 base, with 9 bases sitting between them. The germline gives CDR1 LGHNT, CDR2 FRNRAP. The CDR3 runs 13 residues. The CDR3 DNA reads TGTGCTAGTGGCCGACAGTCGAACACTGAAGCTTTCTTT. It encodes CASGRQSNTEAFF.

This clone showed up many times. This chain joins TRBV5-6 and TRBJ2-1; 7 bases map to TRBD1. Germline CDR1 and CDR2: SGHDT and YYEEEE. The CDR3 totals 15 residues. The V segment lost 4 bases and the J segment 4 bases; nucleotides outside the gene matches: 8. In DNA, the CDR3 is TGTGCCAGCAGCCTTTATACAGGGGTATACAATGAGCAGTTCTTC. This sequence encodes CASSLYTGVYNEQFF.

V and J are TRBV5-8 and TRBJ2-7; 8 positions agree with TRBD2. The V gene's germline CDR1 is SGHTS and CDR2 YDEGEE. With V trimmed by 0 bases and J by 3 bases, 5 bases remained unmatched. The CDR3 has 15 residues. The CDR3 is CASSLDGRAYYEQYF. CDR3 sequence (DNA): TGTGCCAGCAGCTTGGACGGGAGGGCCTACTACGAGCAGTACTTC.

The chain carries TRBV5-1 and TRBJ1-3, with 8 bases matching TRBD1. The CDR3 is 14 residues long. V shed 4 bases and J 4 bases; nucleotides not matched to a gene: 4. Germline V lookup: CDR1 SGHRS, CDR2 YFSETQ. The CDR3 reads CASSPGGAGNTIYF. DNA for the CDR3: TGCGCCAGCAGCCCAGGGGGCGCCGGAAACACCATATATTTT.

This clone was detected once. This rearrangement joins TRBV19 to TRBJ2-3, with a weak D call TRBD2 (6 bases). Germline V lookup: CDR1 LNHDA, CDR2 SQIVND (reference sequence). The CDR3 has 14 residues. V was cut by 6 bases and J by 1 base, with 11 bases left in between. The CDR3 loop is CASRRGGGTDTQYF. For the CDR3, the DNA is TGTGCCAGTAGAAGGGGCGGGGGCACAGATACGCAGTATTTT.

In its sample, this clone was seen a few times. The genes are TRBV9 and TRBJ2-3; 9 bases agree with TRBD2. This CDR3 has 14 residues. CDR1 and CDR2 from the germline V gene are SGDLS and YYNGEE. The V gene end was trimmed by 3 bases and the J gene end by 6 bases; junction bases not matched to a gene: 5. CDR3 DNA: TGTGCCAGCAGCGAGCGGGAGGTCAGGGATACGCAGTATTTT. Its translation: CASSEREVRDTQYF.

The chain recombines TRBV5-5 with TRBJ2-5; 11 positions match TRBD1. The CDR3 loop spans 16 amino acids. V lost 0 bases and J lost 4; bases outside the gene matches: 5. Per germline, CDR1 SGHKS and CDR2 YYEKEE (reference sequence). CDR3 residues: CASSLAGQGAVETQYF. CDR3 DNA sequence: TGTGCCAGCAGCTTGGCTGGACAGGGGGCTGTAGAGACCCAGTACTTC.

The genes are TRBV6-5 and TRBJ1-4, with 9 positions matching TRBD1. CDR1 and CDR2 (germline): MNHEY, SVGAGI. The CDR3 covers 16 residues. The V and J ends lost 0 bases and 5 bases, in that order; junction bases with no gene match: 4. The CDR3 DNA sequence: TGTGCCAGCAGTTACTCGACCGGGACAGGGAATGAAAAACTGTTTTTT. It codes for CASSYSTGTGNEKLFF.

The rearrangement links TRBV11-2 to TRBJ2-7; D is perhaps TRBD1 (6 bases). The CDR3 length is 13 residues. The germline V gene has CDR1 SGHAT and CDR2 FQNNGV. Deletions cut 2 bases from V and 5 bases from J, with 10 bases between. The CDR3 DNA is TGTGCCAGCAGCTTAACAGGGAGACACGAGCAGTACTTC. Its translation: CASSLTGRHEQYF. Full variable domain (outside the CDR3, taken from reference TRBV11-2 and TRBJ2-7): EAGVAQSPRYKIIEKRQSVAFWCNPISGHATLYWYQQILGQGPKLLIQFQNNGVVDDSQLPKDRFSAERLKGVDSTLKIQPAKLEDSAVYLCASSLTGRHEQYFGPGTRLTVT.

Only a few counts were recorded for this clone. The J gene is TRBJ2-5, the V gene TRBV5-8; D may be TRBD1 (6 bases). The CDR3 consists of 14 residues. Trimming took 0 bases from V and 2 from J, leaving 8 bases between them. Germline loops: CDR1 SGHTS, CDR2 YDEGEE. CDR3 nucleotides: TGTGCCAGCAGCTTGGGGCAGGGGCAAGAGACCCAGTACTTC. Protein sequence: CASSLGQGQETQYF.

In its sample, this clone was seen many times. The genes are TRBV18 and TRBJ1-5, with 7 nucleotides matching TRBD1. The V gene's germline CDR1 is KGHSH and CDR2 LQKENI. The ends lost 2 bases at V and 0 bases at J; junction bases unmatched: 4. CDR3 length: 16 amino acids. The chain's CDR3 is CASSPDRADSNQPQHF. The CDR3, as DNA: TGTGCCAGCTCACCAGACAGGGCAGATAGCAATCAGCCCCAGCATTTT.

The rearrangement links TRBV3-1 (or the pseudogene TRBV3-2) to TRBJ1-5; possibly TRBD1 for D (5 bases). The V gene's germline CDR1 is LGHDT and CDR2 YNNKEL (reference sequence). Trimming took 0 bases from V and 3 from J, leaving 9 bases between them. The CDR3 is made up of 15 amino acids. The CDR3 protein is CASSQDQGLNQPQHF. CDR3 DNA sequence: TGTGCCAGCAGCCAAGACCAGGGACTCAATCAGCCCCAGCATTTT.

This clone was counted only a few times. The chain recombines TRBV7-2 with TRBJ1-3; 8 bases align to TRBD1. The CDR3 consists of 17 residues. V gave up 1 base and J gave up 5 bases; unmatched junction bases: 10. Germline CDR1 is SGHTA and CDR2 is FQGNSA. CDR3 region: CASSLGGTGSSRNTIYF. The CDR3 bases are TGTGCCAGCAGCTTAGGTGGGACAGGCTCTTCTAGAAACACCATATATTTT. Combining the CDR3 with reference TRBV7-2 and TRBJ1-3 gives the whole variable domain GAGVSQSPSNKVTEKGKDVELRCDPISGHTALYWYRQSLGQGLEFLIYFQGNSAPDKSGLPSDRFSAERTGGSVSTLTIQRTQQEDSAVYLCASSLGGTGSSRNTIYFGEGSWLTVV.

The chain joins TRBV28 to TRBJ1-2, with D maybe TRBD1 (6 bases). Germline values: CDR1 MDHEN, CDR2 SYDVKM. V lost 8 bases and J lost 5, with 9 bases in between. CDR3 length: 11 residues. CDR3 in amino acids: CASGQLYGYTF. The CDR3 nucleotides are TGTGCCAGCGGACAGTTGTATGGCTACACCTTC.

The genes are TRBV9 and TRBJ1-1; weak D call: TRBD1 (5 bases). CDR1 is SGDLS and CDR2 is YYNGEE in the germline V gene. Deletions cut 5 bases from V and 4 bases from J, with 15 bases between. CDR3 length: 14 amino acids. CDR3 nucleotide sequence: TGTGCCAGCAGTCGTCAGGGCGCCGGCACTGAAGCTTTCTTT. Amino acids: CASSRQGAGTEAFF.

This clone has just one count. The CDR3 here is CASSPYQGARNTEAFF. The CDR3 DNA sequence: TGTGCCAGTAGTCCCTACCAGGGGGCGAGGAACACTGAAGCTTTCTTT. V and J are TRBV19 and TRBJ1-1, with 8 bases identical to TRBD1. The CDR3 contains 16 residues. Per germline, CDR1 LNHDA and CDR2 SQIVND (reference sequence). J lost 1 base, V lost 5 bases, and 9 bases had no gene match.